Listed below are T cell receptor beta chains from one sample, sequenced in a study of control samples from healthy donors and cancer patients. Profiled with immunoSEQ multiplex PCR; TCRdb holds only in-frame clones, not every one. The sample holds approximately 90,000 clones, 85% seen once. Sequencing used blood. The receptors originated from a man aged 25-40 years in good health. The CDR3 runs from the conserved cysteine through the conserved F or W. A D gene is named only where the DNA matches it firmly. Some rows have no size entry. The others give once, few or many, or a class for an expanded clone.

abundance: .
v_gene: TRBV10-2
d_gene: .
j_gene: TRBJ1-6
CDR3aa: CASSESPGQNSPLHF
CDR3nt: TGCGCCAGCAGTGAGTCGCCAGGGCAGAATTCACCCCTCCACTTT

abundance: .
v_gene: TRBV27
d_gene: .
j_gene: TRBJ2-7
CDR3aa: CASRRTGSYEQYF
CDR3nt: TGTGCCAGCCGACGGACGGGCTCCTACGAGCAGTACTTC

abundance: .
v_gene: TRBV7-9
d_gene: .
j_gene: TRBJ2-3
CDR3aa: CASSFYLDTDTQYF
CDR3nt: TGTGCCAGCAGCTTCTACCTTGACACAGATACGCAGTATTTT

abundance: .
v_gene: TRBV24-1
d_gene: .
j_gene: TRBJ2-2
CDR3aa: CATSDLPWGELFF
CDR3nt: TGTGCCACCAGTGATTTACCGTGGGGGGAGCTGTTTTTT

abundance: .
v_gene: TRBV6-5
d_gene: .
j_gene: TRBJ1-2
CDR3aa: CASGHQNNYGYTF
CDR3nt: TGTGCCAGCGGACACCAGAATAACTATGGCTACACCTTC

abundance: .
v_gene: TRBV6-6
d_gene: .
j_gene: TRBJ2-7
CDR3aa: CASSYGPTYEQYF
CDR3nt: TGTGCCAGCAGTTATGGACCTACCTACGAGCAGTACTTC

abundance: .
v_gene: TRBV7-9
d_gene: .
j_gene: TRBJ1-2
CDR3aa: CASSLVAGDGYTF
CDR3nt: TGTGCCAGCAGCTTAGTTGCAGGCGATGGCTACACCTTC

abundance: .
v_gene: TRBV9
d_gene: .
j_gene: TRBJ2-7
CDR3aa: CASSVASSGAQYEQYF
CDR3nt: TGTGCCAGCAGCGTAGCTTCATCAGGGGCGCAGTACGAGCAGTACTTC

abundance: .
v_gene: TRBV6-5
d_gene: .
j_gene: TRBJ1-1
CDR3aa: CASSISEEAPTEAFF
CDR3nt: TGTGCCAGCAGCATTTCCGAGGAGGCCCCCACTGAAGCTTTCTTT

abundance: .
v_gene: TRBV30
d_gene: .
j_gene: TRBJ2-7
CDR3aa: CAWKGGSYEQYF
CDR3nt: TGTGCCTGGAAGGGTGGCTCCTACGAGCAGTACTTC

abundance: .
v_gene: TRBV7-9
d_gene: .
j_gene: TRBJ1-2
CDR3aa: CASSLLSGADGYTF
CDR3nt: TGTGCCAGCAGCCTCCTATCGGGGGCAGATGGCTACACCTTC

abundance: .
v_gene: TRBV19
d_gene: .
j_gene: TRBJ2-2
CDR3aa: CASTRPELAHTGELFF
CDR3nt: TGTGCCAGTACCCGGCCCGAACTAGCTCACACCGGGGAGCTGTTTTTT

abundance: .
v_gene: TRBV19
d_gene: TRBD2
j_gene: TRBJ2-3
CDR3aa: CASTASGGTDTQYF
CDR3nt: TGTGCCAGTACCGCTAGCGGGGGCACAGATACGCAGTATTTT

abundance: .
v_gene: TRBV7-3
d_gene: .
j_gene: TRBJ1-1
CDR3aa: CASSLTGGNTEAFF
CDR3nt: TGTGCCAGCAGCTTAACGGGAGGGAACACTGAAGCTTTCTTT

abundance: .
v_gene: TRBV6-6
d_gene: .
j_gene: TRBJ1-1
CDR3aa: CASSYGGHNTEAFF
CDR3nt: TGTGCCAGCAGTTACGGGGGCCACAACACTGAAGCTTTCTTT

abundance: .
v_gene: TRBV30
d_gene: .
j_gene: TRBJ1-1
CDR3aa: CAWSGTGTRNSEAFF
CDR3nt: TGTGCCTGGAGTGGAACAGGGACCCGTAACTCTGAAGCTTTCTTT

abundance: .
v_gene: TRBV3-1/TRBV3-2
d_gene: .
j_gene: TRBJ2-2
CDR3aa: CASSQGGTANTGELFF
CDR3nt: TGTGCCAGCAGCCAAGGCGGGACAGCGAACACCGGGGAGCTGTTTTTT

abundance: .
v_gene: TRBV2
d_gene: .
j_gene: TRBJ2-7
CDR3aa: CASSGGGNIYEQYF
CDR3nt: TGTGCCAGCAGTGGAGGGGGGAACATCTACGAGCAGTACTTC

abundance: .
v_gene: TRBV2
d_gene: .
j_gene: TRBJ1-6
CDR3aa: CASSAGRGLSPLHF
CDR3nt: TGTGCCAGCAGTGCTGGACGGGGACTTTCACCCCTCCACTTT

abundance: once
v_gene: TRBV11-3
d_gene: TRBD2
j_gene: TRBJ2-2
CDR3aa: CASSSRGLANTGELFF
CDR3nt: TGTGCCAGCAGCTCCAGGGGACTAGCAAACACCGGGGAGCTGTTTTTT

abundance: .
v_gene: TRBV10-3
d_gene: .
j_gene: TRBJ2-1
CDR3aa: CAISELEWGAYNEQFF
CDR3nt: TGTGCCATCAGTGAGTTGGAGTGGGGGGCTTACAATGAGCAGTTCTTC

abundance: .
v_gene: TRBV4-1
d_gene: TRBD2
j_gene: TRBJ2-7
CDR3aa: CASSQEQCGGNYEQYF
CDR3nt: TGCGCCAGCAGCCAAGAACAGTGCGGGGGAAACTACGAGCAGTACTTC

abundance: few
v_gene: TRBV5-6
d_gene: TRBD2
j_gene: TRBJ2-7
CDR3aa: CASSGPGLRSSYEQYF
CDR3nt: TGTGCCAGCAGCGGACCGGGACTAAGGAGCTCCTACGAGCAGTACTTC

abundance: .
v_gene: TRBV29-1
d_gene: .
j_gene: TRBJ2-3
CDR3aa: CSVVLGGPNTDTQYF
CDR3nt: TGCAGCGTTGTGCTGGGCGGACCGAACACAGATACGCAGTATTTT

abundance: .
v_gene: TRBV5-1
d_gene: TRBD2
j_gene: TRBJ2-2
CDR3aa: CASSSGTSGKYTGELFF
CDR3nt: TGCGCCAGCAGCTCAGGGACTAGCGGAAAGTACACCGGGGAGCTGTTTTTT

abundance: .
v_gene: TRBV6-6
d_gene: .
j_gene: TRBJ2-1
CDR3aa: CASSSRGSSYNEQFF
CDR3nt: TGTGCCAGCAGTTCTCGGGGTTCGTCCTACAATGAGCAGTTCTTC

abundance: .
v_gene: TRBV6-6
d_gene: TRBD1
j_gene: TRBJ1-2
CDR3aa: CASKTGGDGYTF
CDR3nt: TGTGCCAGCAAAACAGGGGGAGATGGCTACACCTTC

abundance: once
v_gene: TRBV28
d_gene: .
j_gene: TRBJ2-7
CDR3aa: CASNQNYEQYF
CDR3nt: TGTGCCAGCAACCAAAACTACGAGCAGTACTTC

abundance: few
v_gene: TRBV19
d_gene: .
j_gene: TRBJ1-5
CDR3aa: CASSIGYGNQPQHF
CDR3nt: TGTGCCAGTAGTATAGGATATGGGAATCAGCCCCAGCATTTT

abundance: .
v_gene: TRBV10-3
d_gene: TRBD1
j_gene: TRBJ2-7
CDR3aa: CAISGGQGLSYEQYF
CDR3nt: TGTGCCATCAGTGGGGGACAGGGCCTCTCCTACGAGCAGTACTTC

abundance: .
v_gene: TRBV6-5
d_gene: .
j_gene: TRBJ1-4
CDR3aa: CASSYWENEKLFF
CDR3nt: TGTGCCAGCAGTTACTGGGAAAATGAAAAACTGTTTTTT

abundance: .
v_gene: TRBV19
d_gene: .
j_gene: TRBJ2-5
CDR3aa: CASSIKVEETQYF
CDR3nt: TGTGCCAGTAGTATAAAGGTGGAAGAGACCCAGTACTTC

abundance: .
v_gene: TRBV19
d_gene: TRBD1
j_gene: TRBJ1-2
CDR3aa: CASSDRDYGYTF
CDR3nt: TGTGCCAGTTCAGACAGGGACTATGGCTACACCTTC

abundance: few
v_gene: TRBV6-5
d_gene: .
j_gene: TRBJ1-2
CDR3aa: CASSDRPNGYTF
CDR3nt: TGTGCCAGCTCGGACAGACCGAATGGCTACACCTTC

abundance: .
v_gene: TRBV7-9
d_gene: TRBD2
j_gene: TRBJ2-2
CDR3aa: CASSLKSGGRGELFF
CDR3nt: TGTGCCAGCAGCTTAAAAAGCGGGGGTCGCGGGGAGCTGTTTTTT

abundance: .
v_gene: TRBV30
d_gene: .
j_gene: TRBJ1-3
CDR3aa: CAWSPGTNTIYF
CDR3nt: TGTGCCTGGAGCCCCGGGACGAACACCATATATTTT

abundance: .
v_gene: TRBV4-1
d_gene: .
j_gene: TRBJ2-4
CDR3aa: CASSQDQRRNIQYF
CDR3nt: TGCGCCAGCAGCCAAGATCAAAGGAGAAACATTCAGTACTTC

abundance: .
v_gene: TRBV30
d_gene: .
j_gene: TRBJ2-1
CDR3aa: CAWSGSLPREQFF
CDR3nt: TGTGCCTGGAGCGGTAGCCTACCCCGAGAGCAGTTCTTC

abundance: .
v_gene: TRBV28
d_gene: .
j_gene: TRBJ1-4
CDR3aa: CASIPNLLDSQSEKLFF
CDR3nt: TGTGCCAGCATCCCTAACCTCCTGGACAGCCAGTCCGAAAAACTGTTTTTT

abundance: .
v_gene: TRBV7-9
d_gene: TRBD2
j_gene: TRBJ2-3
CDR3aa: CASSTTSGGRDTQYF
CDR3nt: TGTGCCAGCAGCACAACTAGCGGGGGTAGAGATACGCAGTATTTT

abundance: .
v_gene: TRBV10-1
d_gene: .
j_gene: TRBJ2-6
CDR3aa: CASSLRGSPSGANVLTF
CDR3nt: TGCGCCAGCAGCCTCCGGGGTTCCCCCTCTGGGGCCAACGTCCTGACTTTC

abundance: .
v_gene: TRBV30
d_gene: .
j_gene: TRBJ1-6
CDR3aa: CACRLGEFYSPLHF
CDR3nt: TGTGCCTGCCGATTGGGGGAATTTTATTCACCCCTCCACTTT

abundance: once
v_gene: TRBV2
d_gene: .
j_gene: TRBJ1-3
CDR3aa: CASSGGAGNTIYF
CDR3nt: TGTGCCAGCAGTGGTGGAGCTGGAAACACCATATATTTT

abundance: .
v_gene: TRBV28
d_gene: TRBD1
j_gene: TRBJ1-1
CDR3aa: CASSRQGTNTEAFF
CDR3nt: TGTGCCAGCAGCCGACAGGGAACGAACACTGAAGCTTTCTTT

abundance: .
v_gene: TRBV30
d_gene: .
j_gene: TRBJ2-1
CDR3aa: CAWSAQHNEQFF
CDR3nt: TGTGCCTGGAGTGCCCAACACAATGAGCAGTTCTTC

abundance: .
v_gene: TRBV18
d_gene: .
j_gene: TRBJ1-1
CDR3aa: CASSGRIEAFF
CDR3nt: TGTGCCAGCTCAGGTCGGATTGAAGCTTTCTTT

abundance: once
v_gene: TRBV5-6
d_gene: .
j_gene: TRBJ2-7
CDR3aa: CASSLGTYEQYF
CDR3nt: TGTGCCAGCAGCTTGGGCACCTACGAGCAGTACTTC

abundance: .
v_gene: TRBV18
d_gene: .
j_gene: TRBJ2-1
CDR3aa: CASSGQQGYEQFF
CDR3nt: TGTGCCAGCTCAGGGCAGCAGGGGTATGAGCAGTTCTTC

abundance: .
v_gene: TRBV19
d_gene: .
j_gene: TRBJ1-2
CDR3aa: CASSWRVDEDGYTF
CDR3nt: TGTGCCAGTAGTTGGCGGGTCGACGAGGATGGCTACACCTTC

abundance: .
v_gene: TRBV7-9
d_gene: .
j_gene: TRBJ1-1
CDR3aa: CASSPYTEAFF
CDR3nt: TGTGCCAGCAGCCCGTACACTGAAGCTTTCTTT

abundance: .
v_gene: TRBV5-1
d_gene: TRBD1
j_gene: TRBJ1-2
CDR3aa: CASSSDPGQGAEGYTF
CDR3nt: TGCGCCAGCAGCTCGGATCCGGGACAGGGGGCTGAGGGCTACACCTTC

abundance: .
v_gene: TRBV25-1
d_gene: TRBD1
j_gene: TRBJ1-2
CDR3aa: CASSEGSGQGAYGYTF
CDR3nt: TGTGCCAGCAGTGAGGGCTCGGGACAGGGGGCCTATGGCTACACCTTC